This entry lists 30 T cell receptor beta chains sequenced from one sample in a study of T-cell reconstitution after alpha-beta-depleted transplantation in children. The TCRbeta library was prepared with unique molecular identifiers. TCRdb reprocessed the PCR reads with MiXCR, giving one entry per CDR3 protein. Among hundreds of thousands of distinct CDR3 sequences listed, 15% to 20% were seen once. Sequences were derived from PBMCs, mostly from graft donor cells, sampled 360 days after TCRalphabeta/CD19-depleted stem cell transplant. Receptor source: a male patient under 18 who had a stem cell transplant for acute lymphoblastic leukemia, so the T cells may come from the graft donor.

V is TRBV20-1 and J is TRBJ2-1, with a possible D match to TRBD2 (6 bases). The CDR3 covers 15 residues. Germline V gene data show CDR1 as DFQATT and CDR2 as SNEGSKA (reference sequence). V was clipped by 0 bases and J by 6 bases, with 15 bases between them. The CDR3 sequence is CSARDWDGSGNEQFF. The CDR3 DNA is TGCAGTGCTAGAGATTGGGACGGGAGTGGCAATGAGCAGTTCTTC.

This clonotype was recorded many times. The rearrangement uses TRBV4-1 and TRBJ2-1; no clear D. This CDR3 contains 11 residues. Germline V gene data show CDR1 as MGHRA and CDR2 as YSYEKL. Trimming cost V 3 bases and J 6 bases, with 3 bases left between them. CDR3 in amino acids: CASSHINEQFF. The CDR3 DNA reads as TGCGCCAGCAGCCACATCAATGAGCAGTTCTTC.

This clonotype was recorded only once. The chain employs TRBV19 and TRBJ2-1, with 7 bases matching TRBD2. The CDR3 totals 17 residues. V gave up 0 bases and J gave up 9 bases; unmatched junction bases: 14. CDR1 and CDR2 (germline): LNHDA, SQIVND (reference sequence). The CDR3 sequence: CASSIDLGASGGREQFF. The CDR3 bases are TGTGCCAGTAGTATAGATCTTGGCGCTAGCGGTGGACGTGAGCAGTTCTTC.

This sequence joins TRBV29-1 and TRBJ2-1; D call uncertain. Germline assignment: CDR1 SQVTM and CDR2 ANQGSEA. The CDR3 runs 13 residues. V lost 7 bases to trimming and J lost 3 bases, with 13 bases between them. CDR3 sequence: CSADWYGYNEQFF. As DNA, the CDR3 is TGCAGCGCTGACTGGTACGGCTACAATGAGCAGTTCTTC.

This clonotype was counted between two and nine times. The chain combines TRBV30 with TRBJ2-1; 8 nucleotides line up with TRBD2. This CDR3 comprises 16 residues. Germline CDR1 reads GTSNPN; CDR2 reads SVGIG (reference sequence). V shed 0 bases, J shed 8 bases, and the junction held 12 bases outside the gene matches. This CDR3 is CAWSVLIGGRRYEQFF. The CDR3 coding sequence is TGTGCCTGGAGTGTACTAATCGGCGGGAGGAGGTATGAGCAGTTCTTC.

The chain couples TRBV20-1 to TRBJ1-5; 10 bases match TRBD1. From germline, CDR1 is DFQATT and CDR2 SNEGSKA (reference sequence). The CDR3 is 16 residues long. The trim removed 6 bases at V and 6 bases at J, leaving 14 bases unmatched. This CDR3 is CSARYTGTGVGQPQHF. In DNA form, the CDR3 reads TGCAGTGCCCGCTACACCGGGACAGGGGTGGGTCAGCCCCAGCATTTT.

CDR3 nucleotide sequence: TGCGCCAGCAGCTTGGTGGGGCTAGCGGAGACCTACAATGAGCAGTTCTTC. Its translation is CASSLVGLAETYNEQFF. The V gene is TRBV5-1, the J gene TRBJ2-1, with TRBD2 identical over 7 bases. This CDR3 is built from 17 residues. The ends lost 0 bases at V and 2 bases at J; junction bases unmatched: 8. Germline assignment: CDR1 SGHRS and CDR2 YFSETQ.

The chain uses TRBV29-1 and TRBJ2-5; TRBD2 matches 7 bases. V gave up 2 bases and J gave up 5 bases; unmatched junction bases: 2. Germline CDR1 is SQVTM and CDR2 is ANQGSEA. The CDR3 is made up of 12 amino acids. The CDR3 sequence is CSVERLAETQYF. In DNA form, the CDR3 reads TGCAGCGTTGAAAGACTAGCCGAGACCCAGTACTTC.

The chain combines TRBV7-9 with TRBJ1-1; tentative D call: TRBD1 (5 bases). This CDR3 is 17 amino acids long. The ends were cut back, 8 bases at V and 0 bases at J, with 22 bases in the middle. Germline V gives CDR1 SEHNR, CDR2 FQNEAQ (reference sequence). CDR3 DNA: TGTGCCAGCTCGGGGGGGTTTTCAACTAAAATGAACACTGAAGCTTTCTTT. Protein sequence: CASSGGFSTKMNTEAFF.

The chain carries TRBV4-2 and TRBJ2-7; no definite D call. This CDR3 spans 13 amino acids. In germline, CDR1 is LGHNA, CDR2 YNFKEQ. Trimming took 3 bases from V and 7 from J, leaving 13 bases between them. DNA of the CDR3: TGTGCCAGCAGCCAGGCTGAGTTGAGGGAGCAGTACTTC. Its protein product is CASSQAELREQYF.

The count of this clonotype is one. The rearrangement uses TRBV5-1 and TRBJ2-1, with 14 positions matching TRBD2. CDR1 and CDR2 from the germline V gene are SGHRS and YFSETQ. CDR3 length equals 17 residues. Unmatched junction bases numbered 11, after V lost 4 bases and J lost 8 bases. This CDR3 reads CASSRGTSGRFVDEQFF. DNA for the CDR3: TGCGCCAGCAGCCGTGGGACTAGCGGGAGATTCGTCGATGAGCAGTTCTTC.

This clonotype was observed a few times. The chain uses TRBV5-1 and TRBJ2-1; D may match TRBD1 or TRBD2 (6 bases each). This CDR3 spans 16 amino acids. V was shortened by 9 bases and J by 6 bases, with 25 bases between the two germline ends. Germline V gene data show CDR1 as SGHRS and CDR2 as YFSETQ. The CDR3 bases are TGCGCCACCAAGCTCTCAAGAGGGGGGTCGGGCAATGAGCAGTTCTTC. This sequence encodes CATKLSRGGSGNEQFF.

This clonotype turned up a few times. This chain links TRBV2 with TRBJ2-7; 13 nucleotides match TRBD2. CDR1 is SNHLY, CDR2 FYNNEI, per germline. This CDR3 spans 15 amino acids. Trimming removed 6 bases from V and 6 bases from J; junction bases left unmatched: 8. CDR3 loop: CASSDTSGRAFEQYF. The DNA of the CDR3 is TGTGCCAGCAGCGACACTAGCGGGAGGGCGTTCGAGCAGTACTTC.

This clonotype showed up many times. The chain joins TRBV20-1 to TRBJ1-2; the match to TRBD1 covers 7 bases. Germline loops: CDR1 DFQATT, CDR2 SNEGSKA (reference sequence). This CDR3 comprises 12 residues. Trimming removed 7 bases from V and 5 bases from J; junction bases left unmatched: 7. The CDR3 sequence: CSERQGAYGYTF. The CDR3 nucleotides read TGCAGTGAAAGACAGGGTGCATATGGCTACACCTTC.

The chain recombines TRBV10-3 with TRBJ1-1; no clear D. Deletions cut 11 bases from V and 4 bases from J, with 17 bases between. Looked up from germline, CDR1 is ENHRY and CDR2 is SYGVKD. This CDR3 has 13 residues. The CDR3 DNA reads TGTGCCGCGTCGTATAGGGTCGGCACTGAAGCTTTCTTT. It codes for CAASYRVGTEAFF.

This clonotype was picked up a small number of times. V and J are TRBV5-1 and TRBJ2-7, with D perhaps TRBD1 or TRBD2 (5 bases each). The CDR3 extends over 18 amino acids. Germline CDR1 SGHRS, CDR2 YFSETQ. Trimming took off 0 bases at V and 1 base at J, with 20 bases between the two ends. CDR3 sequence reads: CASSLVPLVGGFSYEQYF. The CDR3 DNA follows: TGCGCCAGCAGCTTGGTACCTCTAGTTGGGGGTTTTTCCTACGAGCAGTACTTC. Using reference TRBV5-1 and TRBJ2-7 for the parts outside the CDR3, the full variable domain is KAGVTQTPRYLIKTRGQQVTLSCSPISGHRSVSWYQQTPGQGLQFLFEYFSETQRNKGNFPGRFSGRQFSNSRSEMNVSTLELGDSALYLCASSLVPLVGGFSYEQYFGPGTRLTVT.

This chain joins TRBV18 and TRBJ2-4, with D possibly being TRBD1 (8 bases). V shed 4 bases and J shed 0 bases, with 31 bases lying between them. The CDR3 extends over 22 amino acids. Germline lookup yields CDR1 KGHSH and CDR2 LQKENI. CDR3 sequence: CASSHGTGGLVVAPIAKNIQYF. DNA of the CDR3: TGTGCCAGCTCACACGGGACAGGAGGACTAGTAGTGGCCCCCATAGCCAAAAACATTCAGTACTTC.

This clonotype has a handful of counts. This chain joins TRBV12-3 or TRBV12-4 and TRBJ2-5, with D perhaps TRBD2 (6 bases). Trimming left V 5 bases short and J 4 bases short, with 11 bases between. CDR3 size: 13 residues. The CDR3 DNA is TGTGCCAGCAGTGACCCGGGACTAGAGACCCAGTACTTC. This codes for CASSDPGLETQYF.

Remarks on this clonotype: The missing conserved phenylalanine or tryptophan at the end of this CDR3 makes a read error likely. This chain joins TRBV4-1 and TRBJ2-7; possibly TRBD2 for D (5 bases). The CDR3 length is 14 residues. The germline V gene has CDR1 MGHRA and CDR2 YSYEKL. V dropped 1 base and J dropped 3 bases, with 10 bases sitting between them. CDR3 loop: CASSQGIANYEQYL. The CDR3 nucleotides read TGCGCCAGCAGCCAAGGGATAGCGAACTACGAGCAGTACCTC.

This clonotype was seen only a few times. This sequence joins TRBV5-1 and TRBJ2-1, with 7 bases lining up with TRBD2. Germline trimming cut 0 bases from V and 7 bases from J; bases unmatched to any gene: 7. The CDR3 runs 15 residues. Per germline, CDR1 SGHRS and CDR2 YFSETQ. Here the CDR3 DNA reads TGCGCCAGCAGCTTGGGGCAGCGGGGTGAGAATGAGCAGTTCTTC. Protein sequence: CASSLGQRGENEQFF. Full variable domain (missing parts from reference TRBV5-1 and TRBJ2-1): KAGVTQTPRYLIKTRGQQVTLSCSPISGHRSVSWYQQTPGQGLQFLFEYFSETQRNKGNFPGRFSGRQFSNSRSEMNVSTLELGDSALYLCASSLGQRGENEQFFGPGTRLTVL.

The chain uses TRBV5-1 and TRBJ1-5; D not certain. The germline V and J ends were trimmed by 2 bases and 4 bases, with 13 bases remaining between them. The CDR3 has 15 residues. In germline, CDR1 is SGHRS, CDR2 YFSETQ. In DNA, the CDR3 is TGCGCCAGCAGCTTTAATAGCGGGTTGAATCAGCCCCAGCATTTT. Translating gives CASSFNSGLNQPQHF. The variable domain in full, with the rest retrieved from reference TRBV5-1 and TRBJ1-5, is KAGVTQTPRYLIKTRGQQVTLSCSPISGHRSVSWYQQTPGQGLQFLFEYFSETQRNKGNFPGRFSGRQFSNSRSEMNVSTLELGDSALYLCASSFNSGLNQPQHFGDGTRLSIL.

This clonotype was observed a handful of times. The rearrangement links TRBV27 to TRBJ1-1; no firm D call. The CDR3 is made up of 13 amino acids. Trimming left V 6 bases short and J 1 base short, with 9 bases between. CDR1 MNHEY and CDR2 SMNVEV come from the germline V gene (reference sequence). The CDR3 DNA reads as TGTGCCAGCAGCGCGACGGCGAACACTGAAGCTTTCTTT. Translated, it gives CASSATANTEAFF.

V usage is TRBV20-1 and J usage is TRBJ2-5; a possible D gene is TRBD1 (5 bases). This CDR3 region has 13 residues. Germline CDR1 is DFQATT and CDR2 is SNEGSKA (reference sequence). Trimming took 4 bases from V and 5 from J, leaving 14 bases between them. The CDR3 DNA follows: TGCAGTGCTATCCTCGACAGCAGGGAGACCCAGTACTTC. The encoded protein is CSAILDSRETQYF.

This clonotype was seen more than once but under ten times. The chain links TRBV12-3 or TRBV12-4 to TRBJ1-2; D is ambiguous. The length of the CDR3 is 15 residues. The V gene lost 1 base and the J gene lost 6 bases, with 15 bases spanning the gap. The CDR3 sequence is CASSLVLGNVDGYTF. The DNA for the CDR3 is TGTGCCAGCAGTTTAGTCCTGGGTAACGTGGATGGCTACACCTTC.

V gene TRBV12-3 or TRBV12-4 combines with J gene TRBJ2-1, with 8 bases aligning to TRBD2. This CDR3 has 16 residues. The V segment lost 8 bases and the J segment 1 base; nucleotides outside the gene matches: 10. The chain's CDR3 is CASRRLAGDSYNEQFF. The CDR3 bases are TGTGCCAGCCGCCGCCTAGCGGGCGATTCCTACAATGAGCAGTTCTTC.

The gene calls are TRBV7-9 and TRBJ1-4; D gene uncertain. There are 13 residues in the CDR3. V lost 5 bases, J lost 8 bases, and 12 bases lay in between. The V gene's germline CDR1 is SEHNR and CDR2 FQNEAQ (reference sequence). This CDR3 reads CASSTWETEKLFF. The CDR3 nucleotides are TGTGCCAGCAGCACATGGGAAACGGAAAAACTGTTTTTT. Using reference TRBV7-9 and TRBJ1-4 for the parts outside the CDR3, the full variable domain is DTGVSQNPRHKITKRGQNVTFRCDPISEHNRLYWYRQTLGQGPEFLTYFQNEAQLEKSRLLSDRFSAERPKGSFSTLEIQRTEQGDSAMYLCASSTWETEKLFFGSGTQLSVL.

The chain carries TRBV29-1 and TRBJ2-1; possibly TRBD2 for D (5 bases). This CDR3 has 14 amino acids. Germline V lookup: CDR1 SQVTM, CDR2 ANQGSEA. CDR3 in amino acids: CSSLRGSGYNEQFF. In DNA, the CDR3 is TGCAGTTCCCTAAGAGGGAGTGGTTACAATGAGCAGTTCTTC.

CDR3 loop: CSVERVNEQFF. The CDR3 coding sequence is TGCAGCGTTGAACGGGTAAATGAGCAGTTCTTC. The gene calls are TRBV29-1 and TRBJ2-1, with no clear D. CDR1 SQVTM and CDR2 ANQGSEA come from the germline V gene. Trimming removed 2 bases from V and 7 bases from J, with 6 bases in between. The CDR3 totals 11 residues.

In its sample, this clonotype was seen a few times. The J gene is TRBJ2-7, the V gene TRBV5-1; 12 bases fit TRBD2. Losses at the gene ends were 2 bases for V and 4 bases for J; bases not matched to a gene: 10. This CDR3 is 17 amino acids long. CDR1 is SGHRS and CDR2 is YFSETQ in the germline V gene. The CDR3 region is CASSFLRTSGTLYEQYF. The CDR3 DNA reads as TGCGCCAGCAGCTTCCTCCGGACTAGCGGGACGTTATACGAGCAGTACTTC.

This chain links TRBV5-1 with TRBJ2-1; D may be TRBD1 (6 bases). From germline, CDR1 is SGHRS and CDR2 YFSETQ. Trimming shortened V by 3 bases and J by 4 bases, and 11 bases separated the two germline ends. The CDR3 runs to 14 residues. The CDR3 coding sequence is TGCGCCAGCAGCTCCGGGACATATTACAATGAGCAGTTCTTC. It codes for CASSSGTYYNEQFF.